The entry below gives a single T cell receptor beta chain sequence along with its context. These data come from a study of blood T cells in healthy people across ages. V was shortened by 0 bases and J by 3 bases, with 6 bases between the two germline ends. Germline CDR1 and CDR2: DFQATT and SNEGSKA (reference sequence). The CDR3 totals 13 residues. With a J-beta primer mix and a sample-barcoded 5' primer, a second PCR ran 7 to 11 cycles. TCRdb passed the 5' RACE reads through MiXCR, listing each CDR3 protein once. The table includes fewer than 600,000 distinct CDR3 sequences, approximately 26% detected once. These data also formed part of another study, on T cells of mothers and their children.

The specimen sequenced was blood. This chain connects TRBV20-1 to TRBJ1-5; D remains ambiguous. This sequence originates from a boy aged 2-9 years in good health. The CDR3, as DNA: TGCAGTGCTAGAGATTCAGCCAATCAGCCCCAGCATTTT. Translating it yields CSARDSANQPQHF.